The clone carrying this TCR beta chain was seen more than once but under ten times. The antigen remains undetermined. The source of the sample is a study of cytotoxic CD8 clonotypes in ibrutinib-treated CLL. Study-level background: Overall, roughly 25 responses were partial and 2 complete; following median roughly six years, 14 patients stayed remitted and about twelve progressed. Study results and limitations: Clonality was higher at baseline than in age-matched healthy donors and tracked circulating CD8+ T-cell counts.

Investigators sought sequencing depths of between 1 in 200,000 and 1 in 1 million T cells. Method: immunoSEQ multiplex PCR; TCRdb's copy keeps in-frame clones and lacks some. This sample has roughly 190,000 clones, with around 72% found just once. This CDR3 is 14 amino acids long. V lost 7 bases to trimming and J lost 0 bases, with 10 bases between them. Germline loops: CDR1 LNHDA, CDR2 SQIVND (reference sequence). This chain connects TRBV19 to TRBJ1-5, with unresolved D. The receptor's source is a human donor with chronic lymphocytic leukemia. The input for sequencing was PBMCs, taken after 24 months of ibrutinib treatment. CDR3 nucleotides: TGTGCCAGTACTGGGAGGGATAGCAATCAGCCCCAGCATTTT. Amino acids: CASTGRDSNQPQHF.